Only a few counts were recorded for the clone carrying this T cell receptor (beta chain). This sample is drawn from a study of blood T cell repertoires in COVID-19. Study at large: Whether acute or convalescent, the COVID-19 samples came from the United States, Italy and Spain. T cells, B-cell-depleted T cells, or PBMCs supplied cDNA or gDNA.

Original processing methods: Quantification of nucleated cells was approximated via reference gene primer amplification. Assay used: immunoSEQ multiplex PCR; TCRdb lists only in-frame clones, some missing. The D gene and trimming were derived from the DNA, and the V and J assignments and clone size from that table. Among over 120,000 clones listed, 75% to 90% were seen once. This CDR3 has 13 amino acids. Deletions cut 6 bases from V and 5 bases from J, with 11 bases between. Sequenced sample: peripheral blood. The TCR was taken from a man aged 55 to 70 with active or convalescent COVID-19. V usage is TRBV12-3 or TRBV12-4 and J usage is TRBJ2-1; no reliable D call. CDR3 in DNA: TGTGCCAGCAGAGGAGACGGTAACAATGAGCAGTTCTTC. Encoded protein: CASRGDGNNEQFF.